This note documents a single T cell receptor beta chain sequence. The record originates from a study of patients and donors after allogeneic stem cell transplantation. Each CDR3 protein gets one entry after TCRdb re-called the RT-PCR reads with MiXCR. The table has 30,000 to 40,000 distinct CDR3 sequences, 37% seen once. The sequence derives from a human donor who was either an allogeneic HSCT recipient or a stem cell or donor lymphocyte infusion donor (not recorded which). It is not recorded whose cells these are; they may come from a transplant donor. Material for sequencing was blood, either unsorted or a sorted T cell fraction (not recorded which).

CDR3 protein: CASSLDRGNQPQHF. In DNA, the CDR3 is TGTGCCAGCAGCTTAGATCGGGGAAATCAGCCCCAGCATTTT. The chain links TRBV7-2 to TRBJ1-5, with unresolved D. The CDR3 covers 14 residues. Germline CDR1 reads SGHTA; CDR2 reads FQGNSA. Between the trimmed V and J ends, which lost 1 base and 4 bases, there was a span of 8 bases.